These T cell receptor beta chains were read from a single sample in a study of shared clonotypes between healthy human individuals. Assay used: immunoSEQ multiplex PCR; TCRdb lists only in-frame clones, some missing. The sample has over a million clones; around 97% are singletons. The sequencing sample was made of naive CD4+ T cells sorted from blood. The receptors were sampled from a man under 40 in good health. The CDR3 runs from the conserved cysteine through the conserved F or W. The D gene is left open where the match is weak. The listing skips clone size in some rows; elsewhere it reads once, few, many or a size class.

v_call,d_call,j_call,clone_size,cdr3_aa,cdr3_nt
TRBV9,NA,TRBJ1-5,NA,CASSVGVESNQPQHF,TGTGCCAGCAGCGTAGGGGTTGAAAGCAATCAGCCCCAGCATTTT
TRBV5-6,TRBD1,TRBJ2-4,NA,CASSGTGERAKNIQYF,TGTGCCAGCAGCGGCACAGGGGAGAGGGCCAAAAACATTCAGTACTTC
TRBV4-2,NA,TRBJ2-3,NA,CASSQRTPGGADRGPTQYF,TGTGCCAGCAGCCAAAGAACTCCGGGGGGCGCAGATCGCGGCCCTACGCAGTATTTT
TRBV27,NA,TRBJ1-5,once,CASSLGGSNQPQHF,TGTGCCAGCAGTTTAGGGGGGAGCAATCAGCCCCAGCATTTT
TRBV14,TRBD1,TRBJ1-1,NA,CASSLTGVTEAFF,TGTGCCAGCAGCCTGACAGGGGTTACTGAAGCTTTCTTT
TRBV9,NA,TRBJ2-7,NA,CASSAPGAIEQYF,TGTGCCAGCAGCGCCCCCGGGGCTATAGAGCAGTACTTC
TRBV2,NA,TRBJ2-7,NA,CASKGEMLSYEQYF,TGTGCCAGCAAGGGAGAGATGCTATCCTACGAGCAGTACTTC
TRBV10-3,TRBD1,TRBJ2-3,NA,CAIRSGTGTDTQYF,TGTGCCATCAGGTCCGGGACAGGCACAGATACGCAGTATTTT
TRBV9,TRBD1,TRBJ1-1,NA,CASSGQTGDTEAFF,TGTGCCAGCAGCGGTCAGACAGGGGACACTGAAGCTTTCTTT
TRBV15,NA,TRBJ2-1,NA,CATSRRSSYNEQFF,TGTGCCACCAGCAGAAGAAGCTCCTACAATGAGCAGTTCTTC
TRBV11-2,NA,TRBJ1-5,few,CASSGGKANQPQHF,TGTGCCAGCAGCGGCGGCAAAGCTAATCAGCCCCAGCATTTT
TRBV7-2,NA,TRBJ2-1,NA,CASSLVGTYNEQFF,TGTGCCAGCAGCTTAGTGGGTACTTACAATGAGCAGTTCTTC
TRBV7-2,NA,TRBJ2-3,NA,CASSQASAPSTDTQYF,TGTGCCAGCAGCCAGGCTAGCGCACCTAGCACAGATACGCAGTATTTT
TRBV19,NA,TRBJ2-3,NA,CASRTSGSTDTQYF,TGTGCCAGTAGAACGAGCGGTAGTACAGATACGCAGTATTTT
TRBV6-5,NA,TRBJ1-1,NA,CASSYPDRVNTEAFF,TGTGCCAGCAGTTACCCGGACAGAGTGAACACTGAAGCTTTCTTT
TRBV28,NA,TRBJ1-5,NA,CASSLRSPYQPQHF,TGTGCCAGCAGTTTAAGGTCTCCTTATCAGCCCCAGCATTTT
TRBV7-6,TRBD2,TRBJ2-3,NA,CASTKWQAGGTDTQYF,TGTGCCAGCACCAAATGGCAGGCGGGAGGCACAGATACGCAGTATTTT
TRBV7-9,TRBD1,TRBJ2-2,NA,CASSLGTGNAGELFF,TGTGCCAGCAGCTTGGGGACAGGGAATGCAGGGGAGCTGTTTTTT
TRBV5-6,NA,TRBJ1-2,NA,CASSLFGQPLENTF,TGTGCCAGCAGCTTATTTGGACAGCCTTTGGAGAACACCTTC
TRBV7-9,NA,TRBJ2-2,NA,CASSLEMNTGELFF,TGTGCCAGCAGCTTAGAAATGAACACCGGGGAGCTGTTTTTT
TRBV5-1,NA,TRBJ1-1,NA,CASSLALGGTEAFF,TGCGCCAGCAGCTTGGCGTTGGGGGGCACTGAAGCTTTCTTT
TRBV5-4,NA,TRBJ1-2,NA,CASSSTVNYGYTF,TGTGCCAGCAGCTCGACAGTGAACTATGGCTACACCTTC
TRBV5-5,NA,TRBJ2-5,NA,CASRALETQYF,TGTGCCAGCAGGGCCTTAGAGACCCAGTACTTC
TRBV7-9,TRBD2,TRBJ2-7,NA,CASRGSGSLSYEQYF,TGTGCCAGCAGGGGGAGCGGGAGTCTTTCCTACGAGCAGTACTTC
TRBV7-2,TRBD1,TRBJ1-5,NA,CASAETGTGVQPQHF,TGTGCCAGTGCGGAAACCGGGACAGGGGTTCAGCCCCAGCATTTT
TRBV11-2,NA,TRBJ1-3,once,CASSLGGTGNTIYF,TGTGCCAGCAGCTTGGGGGGGACTGGAAACACCATATATTTT
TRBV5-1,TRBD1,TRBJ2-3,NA,CASSPGQNVGTDTQYF,TGCGCCAGCAGCCCGGGACAGAACGTGGGCACAGATACGCAGTATTTT
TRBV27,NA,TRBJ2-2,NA,CASSFLLLASAGELFF,TGTGCCAGCAGTTTCCTACTTCTAGCAAGTGCCGGGGAGCTGTTTTTT
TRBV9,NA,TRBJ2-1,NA,CASSPPGPTTSDEQFF,TGTGCCAGCAGCCCTCCCGGACCGACCACGTCTGATGAGCAGTTCTTC
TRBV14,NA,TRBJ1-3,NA,CASRESLSSGNTIYF,TGTGCCAGCCGAGAGTCCTTAAGCTCTGGAAACACCATATATTTT
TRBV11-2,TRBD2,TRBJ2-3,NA,CASSLGLSSGRWLDTQYF,TGTGCCAGCAGCTTAGGCCTTAGTAGCGGGAGATGGTTAGATACGCAGTATTTT
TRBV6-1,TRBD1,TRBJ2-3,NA,CASSEEGDSQLNTDTQYF,TGTGCCAGCAGTGAAGAGGGGGACAGTCAGCTCAACACAGATACGCAGTATTTT
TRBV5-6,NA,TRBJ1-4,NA,CASSLAAIEKLFF,TGTGCCAGCAGCTTGGCCGCAATTGAAAAACTGTTTTTT
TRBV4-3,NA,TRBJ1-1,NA,CASSQELQRNTEAFF,TGCGCCAGCAGCCAAGAGTTACAGCGGAACACTGAAGCTTTCTTT
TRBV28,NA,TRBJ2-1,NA,CASSFPGMDEQFF,TGTGCCAGCAGTTTCCCAGGTATGGATGAGCAGTTCTTC
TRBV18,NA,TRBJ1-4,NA,CASSPLGAPNEKLFF,TGTGCCAGCTCTCCCCTTGGGGCCCCTAATGAAAAACTGTTTTTT
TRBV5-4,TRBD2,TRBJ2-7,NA,CASSLFGLAYTTYEQYF,TGTGCCAGCAGCTTGTTCGGACTAGCGTACACGACCTACGAGCAGTACTTC
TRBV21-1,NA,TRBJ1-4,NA,CASSKAGLAGGGSEKLFF,TGTGCCAGCAGCAAAGCGGGACTAGCGGGAGGAGGGAGTGAAAAACTGTTTTTT
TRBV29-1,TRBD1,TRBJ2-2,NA,CSVQDRGDGTGELFF,TGCAGCGTCCAGGACAGGGGTGATGGGACCGGGGAGCTGTTTTTT
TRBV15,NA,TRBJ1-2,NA,CATSIEGGYGGYTF,TGTGCCACCAGCATCGAAGGAGGGTACGGTGGCTACACCTTC
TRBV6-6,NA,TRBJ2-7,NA,CASSLGQAIKPYEQYF,TGTGCCAGCAGCTTGGGACAAGCCATAAAGCCGTACGAGCAGTACTTC
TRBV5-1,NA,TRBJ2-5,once,CASSSNPGIYQETQYF,TGCGCCAGCAGCTCGAACCCCGGGATATATCAAGAGACCCAGTACTTC
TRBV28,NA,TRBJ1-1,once,CASSLTIQNTEAFF,TGTGCCAGCAGTTTAACTATACAGAACACTGAAGCTTTCTTT
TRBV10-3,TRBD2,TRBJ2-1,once,CAITSGLAGNEQFF,TGTGCCATCACCTCGGGACTAGCGGGTAATGAGCAGTTCTTC
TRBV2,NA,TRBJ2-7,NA,CASQGDSYEQYF,TGTGCCAGCCAAGGGGACTCCTACGAGCAGTACTTC
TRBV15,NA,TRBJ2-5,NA,CATSRELKGRETQYF,TGTGCCACCAGCAGAGAGCTTAAGGGTCGCGAGACCCAGTACTTC
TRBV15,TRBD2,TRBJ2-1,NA,CATSRDTGGYNEQFF,TGTGCCACCAGCAGAGATACGGGAGGGTACAATGAGCAGTTCTTC
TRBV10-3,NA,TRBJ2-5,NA,CAISESGRGETQYF,TGTGCCATCAGTGAGTCGGGACGTGGAGAGACCCAGTACTTC
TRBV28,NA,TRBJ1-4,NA,CASGDTPTNEKLFF,TGTGCCAGCGGAGACACTCCAACTAATGAAAAACTGTTTTTT
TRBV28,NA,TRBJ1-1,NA,CASSSAGAPYTEAFF,TGTGCCAGCAGTTCGGCGGGGGCGCCATACACTGAAGCTTTCTTT
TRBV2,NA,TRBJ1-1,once,CASSERVSAFF,TGTGCCAGCAGTGAGAGGGTTTCTGCTTTCTTT
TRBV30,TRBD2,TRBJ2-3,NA,CAWGRATFTDTQYF,TGTGCCTGGGGGAGGGCCACCTTCACAGATACGCAGTATTTT
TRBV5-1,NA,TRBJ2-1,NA,CASSLAGEGEQFF,TGCGCCAGCAGCTTGGCCGGTGAGGGTGAGCAGTTCTTC
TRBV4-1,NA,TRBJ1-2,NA,CASSQDPAETNYGYTF,TGCGCCAGCAGCCAAGATCCGGCGGAGACCAATTATGGCTACACCTTC
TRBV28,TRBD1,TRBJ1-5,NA,CASSPTTGSGNQPQHF,TGTGCCAGCAGTCCGACGACAGGGTCGGGCAATCAGCCCCAGCATTTT
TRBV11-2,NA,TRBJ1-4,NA,CASSSTTRGEKLFF,TGTGCCAGCAGCTCGACCACACGGGGTGAAAAACTGTTTTTT
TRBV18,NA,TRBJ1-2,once,CASSTSPGVGYTF,TGTGCCAGCTCTACGTCACCCGGGGTTGGCTACACCTTC